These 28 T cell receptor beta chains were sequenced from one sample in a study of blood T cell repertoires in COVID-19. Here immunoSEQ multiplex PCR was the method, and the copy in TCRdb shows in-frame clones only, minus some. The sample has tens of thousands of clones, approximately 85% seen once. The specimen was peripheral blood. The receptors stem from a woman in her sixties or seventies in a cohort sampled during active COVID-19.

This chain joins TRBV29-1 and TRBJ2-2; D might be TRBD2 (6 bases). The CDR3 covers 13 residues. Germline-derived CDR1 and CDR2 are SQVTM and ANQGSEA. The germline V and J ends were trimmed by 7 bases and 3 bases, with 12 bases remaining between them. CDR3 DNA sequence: TGCAGCGCCATCACGGGAGACACCGGGGAGCTGTTTTTT. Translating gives CSAITGDTGELFF.

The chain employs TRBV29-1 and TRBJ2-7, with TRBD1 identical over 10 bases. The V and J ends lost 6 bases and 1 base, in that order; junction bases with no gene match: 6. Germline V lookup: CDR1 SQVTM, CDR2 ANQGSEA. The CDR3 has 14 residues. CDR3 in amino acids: CSVGGQGSSYEQYF. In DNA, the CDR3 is TGCAGCGTGGGGGGACAGGGGAGTTCCTACGAGCAGTACTTC.

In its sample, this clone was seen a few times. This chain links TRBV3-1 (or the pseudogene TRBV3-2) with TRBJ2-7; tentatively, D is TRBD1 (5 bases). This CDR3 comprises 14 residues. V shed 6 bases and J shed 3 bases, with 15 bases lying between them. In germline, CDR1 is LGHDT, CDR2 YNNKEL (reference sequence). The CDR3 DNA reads TGTGCCAGCAGTCAGATGGGCAGGGTCTACGAGCAGTACTTC. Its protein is CASSQMGRVYEQYF.

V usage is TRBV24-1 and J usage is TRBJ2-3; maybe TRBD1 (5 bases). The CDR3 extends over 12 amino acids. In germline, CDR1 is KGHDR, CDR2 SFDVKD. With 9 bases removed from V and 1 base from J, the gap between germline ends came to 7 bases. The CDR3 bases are TGTGCCACCGAACAGGGCACAGATACGCAGTATTTT. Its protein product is CATEQGTDTQYF.

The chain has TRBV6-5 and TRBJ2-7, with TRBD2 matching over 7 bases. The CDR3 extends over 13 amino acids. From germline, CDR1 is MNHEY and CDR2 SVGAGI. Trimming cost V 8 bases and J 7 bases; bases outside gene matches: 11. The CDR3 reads CASQRDRGWEQYF. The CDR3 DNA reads TGTGCCAGCCAGCGGGATCGGGGATGGGAGCAGTACTTC.

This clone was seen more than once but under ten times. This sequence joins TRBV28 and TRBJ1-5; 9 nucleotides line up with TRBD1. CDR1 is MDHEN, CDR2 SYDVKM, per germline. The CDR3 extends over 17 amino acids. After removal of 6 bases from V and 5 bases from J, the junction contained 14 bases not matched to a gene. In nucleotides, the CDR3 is TGTGCCAGCAGCCCGACAGGGGGGAGGAATAGGGATCAGCCCCAGCATTTT. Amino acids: CASSPTGGRNRDQPQHF.

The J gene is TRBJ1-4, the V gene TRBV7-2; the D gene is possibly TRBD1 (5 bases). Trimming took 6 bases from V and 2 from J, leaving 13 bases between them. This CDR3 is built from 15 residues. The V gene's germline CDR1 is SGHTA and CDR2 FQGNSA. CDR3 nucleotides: TGTGCCAGCAGTGAAAGGGGCGCTACTAATGAAAAACTGTTTTTT. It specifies CASSERGATNEKLFF.

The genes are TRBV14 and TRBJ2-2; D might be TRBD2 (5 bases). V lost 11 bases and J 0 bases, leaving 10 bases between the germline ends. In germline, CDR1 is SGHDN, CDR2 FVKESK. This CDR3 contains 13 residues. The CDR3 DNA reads TGTGCCTGCCGGGGATCGAACACCGGGGAGCTGTTTTTT. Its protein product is CACRGSNTGELFF.

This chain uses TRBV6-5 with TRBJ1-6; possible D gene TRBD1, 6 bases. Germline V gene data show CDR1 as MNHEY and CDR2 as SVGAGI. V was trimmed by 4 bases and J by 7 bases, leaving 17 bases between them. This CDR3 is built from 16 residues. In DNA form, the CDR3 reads TGTGCCAGCAGTTCCCTCGGTGAGGGGGGGAATTCACCCCTCCACTTT. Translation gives CASSSLGEGGNSPLHF.

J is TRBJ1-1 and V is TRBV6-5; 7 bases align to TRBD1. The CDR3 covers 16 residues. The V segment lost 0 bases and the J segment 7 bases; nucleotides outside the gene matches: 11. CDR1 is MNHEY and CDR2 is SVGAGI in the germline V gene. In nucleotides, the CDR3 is TGTGCCAGCAGTTACTCAGGGGGCGCTTATTTTTATGAAGCTTTCTTT. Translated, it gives CASSYSGGAYFYEAFF.

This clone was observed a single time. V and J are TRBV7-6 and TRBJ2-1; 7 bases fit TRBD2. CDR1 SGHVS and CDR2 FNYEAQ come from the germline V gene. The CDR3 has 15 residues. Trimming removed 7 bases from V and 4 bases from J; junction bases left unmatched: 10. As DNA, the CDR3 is TGTGCCAGCACCCTGGGGCCTAGCGGTTACAATGAGCAGTTCTTC. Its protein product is CASTLGPSGYNEQFF. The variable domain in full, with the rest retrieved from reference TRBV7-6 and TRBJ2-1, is GAGVSQSPRYKVTKRGQDVALRCDPISGHVSLYWYRQALGQGPEFLTYFNYEAQQDKSGLPNDRFSAERPEGSISTLTIQRTEQRDSAMYRCASTLGPSGYNEQFFGPGTRLTVL.

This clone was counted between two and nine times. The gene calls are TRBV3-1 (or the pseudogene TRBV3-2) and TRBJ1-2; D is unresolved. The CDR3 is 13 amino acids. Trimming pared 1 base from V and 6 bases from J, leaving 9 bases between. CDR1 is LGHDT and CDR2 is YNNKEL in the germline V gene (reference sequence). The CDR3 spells CASSQGPNNGYTF. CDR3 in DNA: TGTGCCAGCAGCCAAGGCCCAAACAATGGCTACACCTTC.

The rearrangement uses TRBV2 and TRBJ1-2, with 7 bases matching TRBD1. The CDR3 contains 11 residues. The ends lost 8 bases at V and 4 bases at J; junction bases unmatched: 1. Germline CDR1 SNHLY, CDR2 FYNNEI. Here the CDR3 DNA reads TGTGCCAGCGGACAGGTCTATGGCTACACCTTC. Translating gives CASGQVYGYTF.

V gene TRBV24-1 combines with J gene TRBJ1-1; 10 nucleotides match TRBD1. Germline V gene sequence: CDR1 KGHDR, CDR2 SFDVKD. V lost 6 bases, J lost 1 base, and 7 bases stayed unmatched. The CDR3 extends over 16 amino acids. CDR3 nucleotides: TGTGCCACCAGTCCCTCCGGGGACAGGGGGAACACTGAAGCTTTCTTT. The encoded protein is CATSPSGDRGNTEAFF.

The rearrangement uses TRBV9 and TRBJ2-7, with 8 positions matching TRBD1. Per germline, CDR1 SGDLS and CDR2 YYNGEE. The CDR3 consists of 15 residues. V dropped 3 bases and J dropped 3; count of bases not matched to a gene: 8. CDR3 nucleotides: TGTGCCAGCAGCGCCTCGTCGGGACAGGTCTACGAGCAGTACTTC. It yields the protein CASSASSGQVYEQYF.

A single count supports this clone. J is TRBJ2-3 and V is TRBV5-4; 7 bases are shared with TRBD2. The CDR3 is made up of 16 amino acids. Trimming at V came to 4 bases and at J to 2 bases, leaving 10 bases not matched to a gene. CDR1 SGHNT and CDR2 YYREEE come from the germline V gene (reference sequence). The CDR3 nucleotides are TGTGCCAGCAGCAGAGGAGCGCTAGCGGACACAGATACGCAGTATTTT. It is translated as CASSRGALADTDTQYF.

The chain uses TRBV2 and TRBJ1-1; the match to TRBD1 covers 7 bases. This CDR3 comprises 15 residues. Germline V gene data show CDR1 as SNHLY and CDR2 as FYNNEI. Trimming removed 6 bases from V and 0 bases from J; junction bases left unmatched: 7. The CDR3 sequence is CASRIQGRMNTEAFF. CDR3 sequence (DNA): TGTGCCAGCAGAATACAGGGGCGAATGAACACTGAAGCTTTCTTT.

The CDR3 protein is CASRPAGGPDTQYF. DNA for the CDR3: TGTGCCAGCAGGCCAGCGGGAGGTCCAGATACGCAGTATTTT. The rearrangement uses TRBV3-1 (or the pseudogene TRBV3-2) and TRBJ2-3, with TRBD2 matching over 9 bases. CDR3 length: 14 residues. The V gene end was trimmed by 6 bases and the J gene end by 4 bases; junction bases not matched to a gene: 5. Germline-derived CDR1 and CDR2 are LGHDT and YNNKEL (reference sequence).

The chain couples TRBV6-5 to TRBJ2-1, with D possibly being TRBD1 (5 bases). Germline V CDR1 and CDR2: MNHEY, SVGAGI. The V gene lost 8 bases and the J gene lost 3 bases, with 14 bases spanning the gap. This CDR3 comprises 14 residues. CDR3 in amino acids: CASYRAGHYNEQFF. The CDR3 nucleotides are TGTGCCAGCTATAGGGCAGGACACTACAATGAGCAGTTCTTC.

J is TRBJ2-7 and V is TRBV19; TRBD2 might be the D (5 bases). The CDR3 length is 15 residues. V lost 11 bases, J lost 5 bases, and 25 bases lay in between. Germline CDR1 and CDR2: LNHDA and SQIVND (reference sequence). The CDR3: CASRRTGVSLDEQYF. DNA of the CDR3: TGTGCCTCTAGACGGACCGGGGTCTCCTTGGACGAGCAGTACTTC.

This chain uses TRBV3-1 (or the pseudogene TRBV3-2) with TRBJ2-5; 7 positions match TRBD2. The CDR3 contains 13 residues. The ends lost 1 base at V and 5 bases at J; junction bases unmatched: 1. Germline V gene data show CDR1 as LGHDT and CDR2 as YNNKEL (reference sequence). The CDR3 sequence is CASSQVGGETQYF. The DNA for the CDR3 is TGTGCCAGCAGCCAAGTCGGGGGGGAGACCCAGTACTTC.

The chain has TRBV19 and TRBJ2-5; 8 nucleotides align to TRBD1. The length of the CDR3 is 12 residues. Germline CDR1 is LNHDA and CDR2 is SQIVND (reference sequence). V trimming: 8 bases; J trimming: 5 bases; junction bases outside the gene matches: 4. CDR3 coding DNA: TGTGCCAGTTCAGGGGGCGGCGAGACCCAGTACTTC. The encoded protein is CASSGGGETQYF. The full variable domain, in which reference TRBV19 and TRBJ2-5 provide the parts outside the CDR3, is DGGITQSPKYLFRKEGQNVTLSCEQNLNHDAMYWYRQDPGQGLRLIYYSQIVNDFQKGDIAEGYSVSREKKESFPLTVTSAQKNPTAFYLCASSGGGETQYFGPGTRLLVL.

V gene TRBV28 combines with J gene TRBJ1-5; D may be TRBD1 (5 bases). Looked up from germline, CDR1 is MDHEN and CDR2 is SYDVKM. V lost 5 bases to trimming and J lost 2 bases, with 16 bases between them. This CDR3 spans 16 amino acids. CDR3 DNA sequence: TGTGCCAGCAGTAGTGGGGCGGGGGATCGCAATCAGCCCCAGCATTTT. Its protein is CASSSGAGDRNQPQHF. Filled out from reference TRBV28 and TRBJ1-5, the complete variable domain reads DVKVTQSSRYLVKRTGEKVFLECVQDMDHENMFWYRQDPGLGLRLIYFSYDVKMKEKGDIPEGYSVSREKKERFSLILESASTNQTSMYLCASSSGAGDRNQPQHFGDGTRLSIL.

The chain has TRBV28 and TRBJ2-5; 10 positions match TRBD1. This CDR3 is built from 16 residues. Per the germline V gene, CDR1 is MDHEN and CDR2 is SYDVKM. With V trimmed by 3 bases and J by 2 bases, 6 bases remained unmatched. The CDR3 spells CASSFWDRGVQETQYF. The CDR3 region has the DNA TGTGCCAGCAGTTTTTGGGACAGGGGTGTACAAGAGACCCAGTACTTC.

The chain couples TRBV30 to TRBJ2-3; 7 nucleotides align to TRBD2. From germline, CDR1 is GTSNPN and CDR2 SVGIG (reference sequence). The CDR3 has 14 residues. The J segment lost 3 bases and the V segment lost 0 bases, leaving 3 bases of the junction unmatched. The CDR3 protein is CAWSVQGGTDTQYF. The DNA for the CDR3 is TGTGCCTGGAGTGTGCAGGGAGGGACAGATACGCAGTATTTT. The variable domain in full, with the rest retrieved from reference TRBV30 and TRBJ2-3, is SQTIHQWPATLVQPVGSPLSLECTVEGTSNPNLYWYRQAAGRGLQLLFYSVGIGQISSEVPQNLSASRPQDRQFILSSKKLLLSDSGFYLCAWSVQGGTDTQYFGPGTRLTVL.

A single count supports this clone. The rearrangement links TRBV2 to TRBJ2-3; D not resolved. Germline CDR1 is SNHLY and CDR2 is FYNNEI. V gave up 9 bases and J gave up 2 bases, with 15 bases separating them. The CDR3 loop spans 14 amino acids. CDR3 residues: CASNSERHTDTQYF. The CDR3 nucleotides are TGTGCCAGTAACTCGGAGCGTCACACAGATACGCAGTATTTT.

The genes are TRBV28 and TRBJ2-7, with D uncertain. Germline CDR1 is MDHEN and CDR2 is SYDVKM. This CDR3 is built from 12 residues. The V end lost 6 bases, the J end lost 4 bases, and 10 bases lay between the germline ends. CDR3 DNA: TGTGCCAGCAGATATACCAGTTACGAGCAGTACTTC. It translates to CASRYTSYEQYF.

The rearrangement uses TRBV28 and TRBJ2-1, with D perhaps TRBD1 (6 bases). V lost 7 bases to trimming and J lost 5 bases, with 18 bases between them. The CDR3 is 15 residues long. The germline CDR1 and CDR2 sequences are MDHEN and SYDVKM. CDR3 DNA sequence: TGTGCCAGCACCTCGACCACAGGGTTCCACAATGAGCAGTTCTTC. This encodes CASTSTTGFHNEQFF. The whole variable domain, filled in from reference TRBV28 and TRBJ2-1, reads DVKVTQSSRYLVKRTGEKVFLECVQDMDHENMFWYRQDPGLGLRLIYFSYDVKMKEKGDIPEGYSVSREKKERFSLILESASTNQTSMYLCASTSTTGFHNEQFFGPGTRLTVL.